This T cell receptor beta chain emerged from a study of graft-versus-host responses after intestinal transplantation. Study background: Recipients uniformly received anti-thymocyte globulin induction, followed by tacrolimus and steroids for around 3 years.

This clone is labeled as hyperexpanded (1% or more). V lost 3 bases, J lost 7 bases, and 6 bases stayed unmatched. Per the germline V gene, CDR1 is SEHNR and CDR2 is FQNEAQ (reference sequence). This CDR3 contains 15 residues. The method was immunoSEQ multiplex PCR; TCRdb's version includes in-frame clones alone and lacks a portion of them. Here the sample spans roughly 29,000 clones, 87% being singletons. The clonotype comes from a human patient who received an intestinal transplant, so some T cells may come from the graft donor. Source: PBMCs, taken 450 to 460 days after intestinal transplantation. This chain uses TRBV7-9 with TRBJ2-1, with 10 bases aligning to TRBD2. CDR3 DNA sequence: TGTGCCAGCAGCTTCATGTATAGCGGGAGGAATGAGCAGTTCTTC. Protein: CASSFMYSGRNEQFF.